Below are 29 T cell receptor beta chains sequenced from a single sample in a study of vaccination and CD4 T cells after COVID-19. Their cognate antigens are unknown. The Oncomine TCR Beta short-read assay was applied to DNA of cultured CD4+ T cells. TCRdb re-analysed the PCR reads in MiXCR, keeping a single row per CDR3 protein. The sample lists 15,000 to 20,000 distinct CDR3 sequences, roughly 71% seen once, with approximately 8% in the top ten. Stated treatment: roughly 10-day PBMC culture with coronavirus spike peptide pools or control peptides (ViraFEST assay). Material for sequencing was CD4+ T cells from blood, cultured in vitro. These receptors were taken from a human donor who had recovered from COVID-19.

This clonotype has more than one count but fewer than ten. This chain uses TRBV2 with TRBJ1-2; D is possibly TRBD1 (6 bases). There are 13 residues in the CDR3. V lost 6 bases, J lost 8 bases, and 16 bases lay in between. Germline V gene data show CDR1 as SNHLY and CDR2 as FYNNEI. CDR3 sequence reads: CASRDYRVYGYTF. DNA for the CDR3: TGTGCCAGCAGGGATTACAGGGTCTACGGCTACACCTTC.

V gene TRBV6-1 combines with J gene TRBJ1-2; D is unclear. The CDR3 runs to 14 residues. V was cut by 1 base and J by 4 bases, with 10 bases left in between. Germline V lookup: CDR1 MNHNS, CDR2 SASEGT. CDR3 DNA sequence: TGTGCCAGCAGTGAAGGGGCGACGGCCTATGGCTACACCTTC. It is translated as CASSEGATAYGYTF.

This clonotype was detected only once. The CDR3 here is CASSIGLATQYF. As DNA, the CDR3 is TGTGCCAGCAGCATAGGTCTGGCGACCCAGTACTTC. The V call is TRBV6-2 or TRBV6-3, the J call TRBJ2-5; D not certain. The CDR3 contains 12 residues. Trimming stripped 6 bases from V and 7 bases from J, with 12 bases between. Germline V gives CDR1 MNHEY, CDR2 SVGEGT.

The DNA of the CDR3 is TGTGCCAGCAGCTTCGGGGGGGATGAGCAGTTCTTC. Protein sequence: CASSFGGDEQFF. The V gene is TRBV7-3, the J gene TRBJ2-1; TRBD2 matches 8 bases. CDR1 is SGHTA and CDR2 is FQGTGA in the germline V gene. Trimming removed 3 bases from V and 8 bases from J; junction bases left unmatched: 0. The CDR3 covers 12 residues.

The genes are TRBV6-1 and TRBJ1-1; D not certain. The CDR3 runs to 12 residues. V lost 4 bases, J lost 8 bases, and 11 bases lay in between. CDR1 is MNHNS and CDR2 is SASEGT in the germline V gene. Here the CDR3 reads CASSVGSIEAFF. CDR3 nucleotide sequence: TGTGCCAGCAGTGTAGGCAGTATAGAAGCTTTCTTT.

The rearrangement joins TRBV27 to TRBJ1-5, with 7 nucleotides matching TRBD1. The germline V gene has CDR1 MNHEY and CDR2 SMNVEV (reference sequence). V was pared by 5 bases and J by 4 bases, with 20 bases of the junction left unmatched. The CDR3 covers 19 residues. The CDR3, as DNA: TGTGCCAGCAGTCCCACGCGCACAGGGGCGCGAGGTCGGAATCAGCCCCAGCATTTT. Residues: CASSPTRTGARGRNQPQHF.

The chain carries TRBV19 and TRBJ1-5, with D possibly TRBD1 on 5 matching bases. Per the germline V gene, CDR1 is LNHDA and CDR2 is SQIVND (reference sequence). The CDR3 loop spans 16 amino acids. V was shortened by 3 bases and J by 1 base, with 13 bases between the two germline ends. The CDR3 nucleotides read TGTGCCAGTAGTATTAAGGGGAGGGGAAGCAATCAGCCCCAGCATTTT. Translated: CASSIKGRGSNQPQHF.

V and J are TRBV20-1 and TRBJ1-1; no clear D. The CDR3 runs 14 residues. The ends were cut back, 0 bases at V and 0 bases at J, with 8 bases in the middle. The germline gives CDR1 DFQATT, CDR2 SNEGSKA (reference sequence). The CDR3 loop is CSAREAGVNTEAFF. DNA of the CDR3: TGCAGTGCTAGAGAAGCGGGCGTGAACACTGAAGCTTTCTTT.

This clonotype was seen once. The genes are TRBV19 and TRBJ1-5; tentatively, D is TRBD1 (6 bases). V was cut by 9 bases and J by 3 bases, with 15 bases left in between. The CDR3 loop spans 14 amino acids. Germline V gene lookup returns CDR1 LNHDA and CDR2 SQIVND (reference sequence). The CDR3 sequence: CASQTGRINQPQHF. In DNA, the CDR3 is TGTGCCAGCCAAACAGGGCGGATCAATCAGCCCCAGCATTTT.

The genes are TRBV24-1 and TRBJ2-1; either TRBD1 or TRBD2 may fit D (5 bases each). In germline, CDR1 is KGHDR, CDR2 SFDVKD. The V and J ends lost 3 bases and 4 bases respectively, with 15 bases between them. This CDR3 has 16 residues. The CDR3 protein is CATSDPGTEQYNEQFF. The CDR3 DNA reads TGTGCCACCAGTGATCCCGGGACGGAGCAATACAATGAGCAGTTCTTC.

The genes are TRBV20-1 and TRBJ2-7; TRBD2 matches 13 bases. CDR1 and CDR2 (germline): DFQATT, SNEGSKA (reference sequence). CDR3 length equals 15 residues. Trimming took 2 bases from V and 2 from J; bases not matched to a gene: 3. In DNA form, the CDR3 reads TGCAGTGCTAGACGACTAGCGGGGGGACCCTACGAGCAGTACTTC. Amino acid sequence: CSARRLAGGPYEQYF.

The gene calls are TRBV12-3 or TRBV12-4 and TRBJ2-5, with 7 bases aligning to TRBD1. Losses at the gene ends were 1 base for V and 2 bases for J; bases not matched to a gene: 7. The CDR3 totals 16 residues. CDR3: CASSLEVTGEQETQYF. In DNA form, the CDR3 reads TGTGCCAGCAGTTTAGAAGTCACAGGGGAGCAAGAGACCCAGTACTTC.

J is TRBJ2-1 and V is TRBV20-1; the D gene is possibly TRBD2 (6 bases). There are 15 residues in the CDR3. The ends were cut back, 1 base at V and 3 bases at J, with 13 bases in the middle. CDR1 and CDR2 (germline): DFQATT, SNEGSKA (reference sequence). CDR3 sequence: CSARGVGLSYNEQFF. The DNA of the CDR3 is TGCAGTGCTAGAGGCGTGGGACTCAGCTACAATGAGCAGTTCTTC.

The chain links TRBV28 to TRBJ2-1; no firm D call. Between the trimmed V and J ends, which lost 5 bases and 0 bases, there was a span of 20 bases. Per germline, CDR1 MDHEN and CDR2 SYDVKM. This CDR3 contains 18 residues. In DNA, the CDR3 is TGTGCCAGCAGTCCACCAATGGCGGCAGCCTTCTCCTACAATGAGCAGTTCTTC. It translates to CASSPPMAAAFSYNEQFF.

This clonotype was picked up one time. The chain uses TRBV23-1 and TRBJ1-1; D call uncertain. TRBV23-1 is annotated as an ORF whose role is uncertain. The CDR3 contains 12 residues. Trimming cost V 0 bases and J 6 bases, with 5 bases left between them. The CDR3 loop reads CASSQSGPEAFF. CDR3 nucleotide sequence: TGCGCCAGCAGTCAATCAGGGCCTGAAGCTTTCTTT.

The chain joins TRBV18 to TRBJ1-1, with TRBD1 matching 7 bases. The CDR3 is 14 residues long. V lost 6 bases and J lost 1; bases outside the gene matches: 5. Germline CDR1 and CDR2: KGHSH and LQKENI. The CDR3 DNA follows: TGTGCCAGCTCCCCGCAGGGGGGGAACACTGAAGCTTTCTTT. Translation gives CASSPQGGNTEAFF.

This clonotype was counted only a few times. The chain links TRBV6-1 to TRBJ1-2; weak D call: TRBD1 (5 bases). Trimming took 7 bases from V and 7 from J, leaving 25 bases between them. Germline CDR1 reads MNHNS; CDR2 reads SASEGT. The CDR3 covers 16 residues. In DNA form, the CDR3 reads TGTGCCAGCAATCCCGATTCAGCCGGGACCACTGCTGGCTACACCTTC. Translation: CASNPDSAGTTAGYTF.

V and J are TRBV30 and TRBJ2-7; no clear D gene. The V gene's germline CDR1 is GTSNPN and CDR2 SVGIG (reference sequence). The CDR3 totals 13 residues. The germline V and J ends were trimmed by 2 bases and 0 bases, with 8 bases remaining between them. CDR3 region: CAWSMGNSYEQYF. CDR3 nucleotides: TGTGCCTGGAGTATGGGAAACTCCTACGAGCAGTACTTC.

The genes are TRBV6-5 and TRBJ2-7, with a possible D match to TRBD1 (6 bases). Germline CDR1 reads MNHEY; CDR2 reads SVGAGI. V was shortened by 1 base and J by 0 bases, with 10 bases between the two germline ends. This CDR3 contains 15 residues. CDR3 nucleotides: TGTGCCAGCAGTTACTTACAGGGCCACTCCTACGAGCAGTACTTC. This gives the protein CASSYLQGHSYEQYF.

This clonotype turned up a few times. The rearrangement uses TRBV20-1 and TRBJ1-1, with TRBD1 identical over 7 bases. The trim removed 5 bases at V and 1 base at J, leaving 7 bases unmatched. Germline-derived CDR1 and CDR2 are DFQATT and SNEGSKA (reference sequence). This CDR3 is 14 amino acids long. CDR3 sequence: CSAVRQGWNTEAFF. CDR3 DNA sequence: TGCAGTGCTGTACGACAGGGTTGGAACACTGAAGCTTTCTTT.

The V and J genes are TRBV19 and TRBJ1-5; D unresolved. This CDR3 has 16 residues. V was trimmed by 3 bases and J by 5 bases, leaving 17 bases between them. CDR1 LNHDA and CDR2 SQIVND come from the germline V gene (reference sequence). CDR3 nucleotides: TGTGCCAGTAGTATCGGGAGGAGGCAGAATGATCAGCCCCAGCATTTT. Residues: CASSIGRRQNDQPQHF.

The chain has TRBV20-1 and TRBJ1-2; the D gene is possibly TRBD1 (5 bases). V shed 4 bases and J shed 2 bases, with 8 bases lying between them. Germline V gene sequence: CDR1 DFQATT, CDR2 SNEGSKA (reference sequence). The CDR3 totals 12 residues. CDR3 in amino acids: CSAIRDNYGYTF. The CDR3 region has the DNA TGCAGTGCTATACGGGACAACTATGGCTACACCTTC.

V gene TRBV6-1 combines with J gene TRBJ1-2; D not resolved. The germline V and J ends were trimmed by 7 bases and 4 bases, with 19 bases remaining between them. Germline-derived CDR1 and CDR2 are MNHNS and SASEGT. The CDR3 runs to 15 residues. The CDR3, as DNA: TGTGCCAGCATGGGAGGGATACGAACGGGCTATGGCTACACCTTC. It translates to CASMGGIRTGYGYTF.

This chain joins TRBV6-5 and TRBJ2-7; D possibly corresponds to TRBD2 (6 bases). Trimming pared 4 bases from V and 1 base from J, leaving 11 bases between. The germline CDR1 and CDR2 sequences are MNHEY and SVGAGI. This CDR3 has 14 residues. The CDR3 sequence is CASSSAGTSYEQYF. CDR3 DNA sequence: TGTGCCAGCAGTTCAGCGGGTACATCCTACGAGCAGTACTTC.

This rearrangement joins TRBV24-1 to TRBJ2-1; 10 positions match TRBD1. V lost 0 bases and J lost 9; bases outside the gene matches: 7. Germline V CDR1 and CDR2: KGHDR, SFDVKD. This CDR3 has 16 residues. The CDR3 spells CATSDLRETGGSEQFF. DNA of the CDR3: TGTGCCACCAGTGATTTGAGGGAGACAGGGGGCTCTGAGCAGTTCTTC.

The chain is built from TRBV24-1 and TRBJ1-5, with D uncertain. The CDR3 extends over 14 amino acids. Germline V gene sequence: CDR1 KGHDR, CDR2 SFDVKD. The V end was cut by 4 bases, the J end by 2 bases, with 8 bases between. In nucleotides, the CDR3 is TGTGCCACCAGTGAGGACGGCCGCAATCAGCCCCAGCATTTT. It specifies CATSEDGRNQPQHF.

J is TRBJ1-3 and V is TRBV6-1, with D hard to call. This CDR3 region has 15 residues. Germline V gene lookup returns CDR1 MNHNS and CDR2 SASEGT. The germline V and J ends were trimmed by 6 bases and 0 bases, with 12 bases remaining between them. CDR3 loop: CASREDGSSGNTIYF. The CDR3 bases are TGTGCCAGCAGGGAGGACGGGAGCTCTGGAAACACCATATATTTT.

V is TRBV20-1 and J is TRBJ2-3, with D unclear. Germline lookup yields CDR1 DFQATT and CDR2 SNEGSKA (reference sequence). V dropped 3 bases and J dropped 0 bases, with 13 bases sitting between them. There are 15 residues in the CDR3. The CDR3: CSASSAETSTDTQYF. CDR3 nucleotide sequence: TGCAGTGCTAGCTCGGCGGAGACTAGCACAGATACGCAGTATTTT.

The chain recombines TRBV7-9 with TRBJ2-3; D perhaps matches TRBD2 (6 bases). Deletions cut 8 bases from V and 0 bases from J, with 15 bases between. The CDR3 consists of 15 residues. Germline V lookup: CDR1 SEHNR, CDR2 FQNEAQ (reference sequence). The CDR3 region has the DNA TGTGCCAGCCGGAGGGGCGTTACTAGCACAGATACGCAGTATTTT. Translation: CASRRGVTSTDTQYF.